A selection of T cell receptor beta chains follows, all from one sample in a study of beta chain features in type 1 diabetes. Assay: immunoSEQ multiplex PCR; the TCRdb copy retains only in-frame clones and omits some. The sample has about 150,000 clones, more than 9.5% seen once; the top ten hold roughly 2%. Input material: central memory CD4+ T cells from blood. Every receptor here comes from a man aged 18 to 29 in good health. The CDR3 runs from the conserved cysteine through the conserved F or W. A D gene is named only where the DNA matches it firmly. The size field is filled for only some rows; it gives once, few, many or a size class.

d_call | j_call | v_call | clone_size | cdr3_aa | cdr3_nt
NA | TRBJ2-3 | TRBV6-5 | few | CASSPRDTQYF | TGTGCCAGCAGTCCTAGGGATACGCAGTATTTT
NA | TRBJ2-7 | TRBV9 | NA | CASSVALADYEQYF | TGTGCCAGCAGCGTAGCGTTAGCAGACTACGAGCAGTACTTC
NA | TRBJ2-1 | TRBV20-1 | many | CSVREHEQFF | TGCAGTGTCCGGGAGCATGAGCAGTTCTTC
NA | TRBJ2-1 | TRBV4-2 | few | CASSQEWSSYNEQFF | TGTGCCAGCAGCCAAGAGTGGAGCTCCTACAATGAGCAGTTCTTC
NA | TRBJ2-3 | TRBV18 | NA | CASSRTRDSGIKF | TGTGCCAGCTCACGCACCCGGGACTCGGGGATTAAATTT
NA | TRBJ2-7 | TRBV29-1 | NA | CSVGQGGSGNEQYF | TGCAGCGTTGGCCAGGGAGGCAGCGGTAACGAGCAGTACTTC
NA | TRBJ1-5 | TRBV7-2 | many | CASSLSGGNQPQHF | TGTGCCAGCAGCTTGTCGGGGGGCAATCAGCCCCAGCATTTT
NA | TRBJ2-3 | TRBV4-3 | few | CASSQGGRGRSTDTQYF | TGCGCCAGCAGCCAAGGGGGGCGAGGGAGGAGCACAGATACGCAGTATTTT
TRBD1 | TRBJ2-5 | TRBV5-4 | NA | CASSIRQGQETQYF | TGTGCCAGCAGCATACGACAGGGACAAGAGACCCAGTACTTC
TRBD2 | TRBJ2-3 | TRBV29-1 | NA | CSACRLAGEFSQYF | TGCAGCGCCTGTCGACTAGCGGGAGAGTTCTCGCAGTATTTT
NA | TRBJ2-3 | TRBV9 | NA | CASSVQSRGITDTQYF | TGTGCCAGCAGCGTCCAGAGCCGGGGAATAACAGATACGCAGTATTTT
NA | TRBJ2-7 | TRBV4-2 | few | CASSQPGAYEQYF | TGTGCCAGCAGCCAGCCAGGAGCCTACGAGCAGTACTTC
TRBD1 | TRBJ2-7 | TRBV5-1 | few | CASSLDSGTGGIQYF | TGCGCCAGCAGCCTAGACTCCGGGACAGGGGGTATCCAGTACTTC
NA | TRBJ2-2 | TRBV5-6 | few | CASSLYRAVGELFF | TGTGCCAGCAGCTTGTACAGGGCCGTCGGGGAGCTGTTTTTT
NA | TRBJ1-2 | TRBV30 | few | CAWSRDGGGYTF | TGTGCCTGGAGTAGGGACGGTGGGGGCTACACCTTC
NA | TRBJ2-1 | TRBV4-2 | NA | CASSQIAVNEQFF | TGTGCCAGCAGCCAGATAGCGGTCAATGAGCAGTTCTTC
NA | TRBJ1-1 | TRBV4-2 | NA | CASSPLAGGTEAFF | TGTGCCAGCAGCCCTTTGGCGGGGGGAACTGAAGCTTTCTTT
NA | TRBJ1-2 | TRBV20-1 | many | CSARVNYGYTF | TGCAGTGCTAGAGTGAACTATGGCTACACCTTC
NA | TRBJ2-7 | TRBV1 | once | CTSRHTIAGGPQYEQYF | TGCACCAGCAGACACACAATAGCGGGAGGCCCGCAATACGAGCAGTACTTC
TRBD2 | TRBJ2-1 | TRBV10-3 | NA | CAISDRLAGGNNYNEQFF | TGTGCCATCAGTGATAGGCTAGCGGGGGGAAACAACTACAATGAGCAGTTCTTC
NA | TRBJ2-1 | TRBV28 | many | CASGVSYNEQFF | TGTGCCAGCGGGGTCTCCTACAATGAGCAGTTCTTC
TRBD2 | TRBJ2-1 | TRBV5-1 | NA | CASSNTGTSVHEQFF | TGCGCCAGCAGCAACACCGGGACTAGCGTACATGAGCAGTTCTTC
TRBD1 | TRBJ1-2 | TRBV5-5 | NA | CASSFDRAYGYTF | TGTGCCAGCAGCTTCGACAGGGCCTATGGCTACACCTTC
NA | TRBJ1-2 | TRBV10-3 | NA | CAISESGATNYGYTF | TGTGCCATCAGTGAGTCGGGGGCGACTAACTATGGCTACACCTTC
NA | TRBJ1-5 | TRBV28 | NA | CASSFLGPAGSNQPQHF | TGTGCCAGCAGTTTCCTGGGGCCGGCTGGTAGCAATCAGCCCCAGCATTTT
NA | TRBJ1-5 | TRBV18 | few | CASSPVDNQPQHF | TGTGCCAGCTCACCAGTAGACAATCAGCCCCAGCATTTT
TRBD2 | TRBJ2-7 | TRBV9 | few | CASSPRGGRATYEQYF | TGTGCCAGCAGCCCTCGCGGCGGGAGGGCCACCTACGAGCAGTACTTC
TRBD2 | TRBJ2-1 | TRBV7-3 | few | CASSPTLAGGDEQFF | TGTGCCAGCAGCCCTACTCTAGCGGGAGGGGATGAGCAGTTCTTC
NA | TRBJ2-5 | TRBV7-2 | few | CASSLAPRSGETQYF | TGTGCCAGCAGCTTAGCGCCCAGGTCGGGAGAGACCCAGTACTTC
NA | TRBJ1-6 | TRBV7-2 | NA | CASSSGPDNSPLHF | TGTGCCAGCAGCTCCGGTCCGGATAATTCACCCCTCCACTTT
NA | TRBJ1-5 | TRBV28 | few | CASRYWVQDQPQHF | TGTGCCAGCAGATACTGGGTTCAAGATCAGCCCCAGCATTTT
TRBD2 | TRBJ2-3 | TRBV5-4 | few | CASSLGNGGYTDTQYF | TGTGCCAGCAGCTTGGGCAACGGGGGGTACACAGATACGCAGTATTTT
NA | TRBJ2-1 | TRBV12-5 | many | CASGSAGNEQFF | TGTGCTAGTGGTTCCGCAGGCAATGAGCAGTTCTTC
NA | TRBJ2-1 | TRBV25-1 | few | CASEPSARGEQFF | TGTGCCAGTGAACCTTCCGCCCGGGGTGAGCAGTTCTTC
NA | TRBJ2-2 | TRBV30 | NA | CAWAEGTLTGELFF | TGTGCCTGGGCCGAGGGCACACTCACCGGGGAGCTGTTTTTT
NA | TRBJ1-1 | TRBV10-3 | few | CAISESSQGTEAFF | TGTGCCATCAGTGAGTCCTCCCAAGGGACTGAAGCTTTCTTT
TRBD2 | TRBJ2-2 | TRBV9 | few | CASSPGLAGAGELFF | TGTGCCAGCAGCCCCGGACTAGCGGGAGCCGGGGAGCTGTTTTTT
TRBD1 | TRBJ2-7 | TRBV10-3 | NA | CAISESSGQDYEQYF | TGTGCCATCAGTGAGTCGTCAGGACAGGACTACGAGCAGTACTTC
NA | TRBJ2-4 | TRBV29-1 | few | CSVRQGHKNIQYF | TGCAGCGTGCGCCAGGGCCACAAAAACATTCAGTACTTC
NA | TRBJ2-7 | TRBV7-9 | NA | CASSLNSYGQYF | TGTGCCAGCAGCTTAAATAGCTACGGACAGTACTTC
TRBD2 | TRBJ2-5 | TRBV27 | NA | CASSTTSGGRTQYF | TGTGCCAGCAGTACAACTAGCGGGGGACGGACCCAGTACTTC
NA | TRBJ2-3 | TRBV7-9 | few | CASSVQSGDTQYF | TGTGCCAGCAGCGTTCAGTCGGGAGATACGCAGTATTTT
NA | TRBJ1-4 | TRBV30 | NA | CAWSGGYNEKLFF | TGTGCCTGGAGTGGCGGTTATAATGAAAAACTGTTTTTT
NA | TRBJ1-1 | TRBV14 | NA | CASSQDRVYTEAFF | TGTGCCAGCAGCCAAGACAGGGTATACACTGAAGCTTTCTTT
NA | TRBJ2-5 | TRBV7-9 | NA | CASSPPSLGGETQYF | TGTGCCAGCAGCCCGCCCTCTTTAGGGGGGGAGACCCAGTACTTC
NA | TRBJ1-6 | TRBV28 | few | CASSPKNSPLHF | TGTGCCAGCAGTCCAAAGAATTCACCCCTCCACTTT
NA | TRBJ2-2 | TRBV5-1 | NA | CAGGPGTNTGELFF | TGCGCCGGAGGGCCCGGCACGAACACCGGGGAGCTGTTTTTT
NA | TRBJ1-2 | TRBV7-2 | NA | CASSLEGYGYTF | TGTGCCAGCAGCTTAGAAGGATATGGCTACACCTTC
NA | TRBJ1-5 | TRBV29-1 | few | CSVTAANSNQPQHF | TGCAGCGTTACGGCGGCCAATAGCAATCAGCCCCAGCATTTT
TRBD1 | TRBJ1-2 | TRBV30 | NA | CAWSIGQVYGYTF | TGTGCCTGGAGTATAGGACAGGTGTATGGCTACACCTTC
NA | TRBJ1-6 | TRBV7-9 | many | CASSLSSPLHF | TGTGCCAGCAGCTTAAGTTCACCCCTCCACTTT
NA | TRBJ2-1 | TRBV7-3 | few | CASSPIIGSRLARDNEQFF | TGTGCCAGCAGCCCTATTATTGGGTCCCGCCTAGCGCGGGACAATGAGCAGTTCTTC
TRBD1 | TRBJ2-3 | TRBV7-9 | few | CASSGTGGDGDTQYF | TGTGCCAGCAGCGGCACAGGGGGCGACGGAGATACGCAGTATTTT
TRBD1 | TRBJ1-2 | TRBV9 | NA | CASSQDRGSGYTF | TGTGCCAGCAGCCAGGACAGGGGTTCTGGCTACACCTTC
NA | TRBJ2-4 | TRBV14 | NA | CASSQDPQGYIQYF | TGTGCCAGCAGCCAAGACCCCCAGGGCTACATTCAGTACTTC
NA | TRBJ1-6 | TRBV16 | NA | CASSPRGSNNSPLHF | TGTGCCAGCAGCCCCCGGGGCAGCAATAATTCACCCCTCCACTTT
TRBD1 | TRBJ2-2 | TRBV10-3 | few | CAISDRDSNTGELFF | TGTGCCATCAGTGACCGGGACAGCAACACCGGGGAGCTGTTTTTT
NA | TRBJ2-1 | TRBV2 | many | CASSGLTEQFF | TGTGCCAGCAGTGGTCTTACTGAGCAGTTCTTC